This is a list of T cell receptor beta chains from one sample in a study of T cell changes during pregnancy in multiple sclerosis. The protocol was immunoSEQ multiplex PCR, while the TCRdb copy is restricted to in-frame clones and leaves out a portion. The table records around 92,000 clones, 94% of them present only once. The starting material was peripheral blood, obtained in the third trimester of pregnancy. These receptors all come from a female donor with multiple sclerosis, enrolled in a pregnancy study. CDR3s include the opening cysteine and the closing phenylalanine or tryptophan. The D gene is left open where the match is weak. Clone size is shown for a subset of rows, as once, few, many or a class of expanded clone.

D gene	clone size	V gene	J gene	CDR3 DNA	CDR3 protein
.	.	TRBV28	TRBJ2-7	TGTGCCAGCAGTTCTCCCCCCCGTGGACAAAACTACGAGCAGTACTTC	CASSSPPRGQNYEQYF
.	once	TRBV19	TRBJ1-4	TGTGCCAGTAGTATCTCAGGGAAAAAACTGTTTTTT	CASSISGKKLFF
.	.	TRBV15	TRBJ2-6	TGTGCCACCAGCAGACTTCTTGGGGCCAACGTCCTGACTTTC	CATSRLLGANVLTF
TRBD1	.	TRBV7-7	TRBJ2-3	TGTGCTAGCAGCCCCGAACAGGGGGCGGGTACGCAGTATTTT	CASSPEQGAGTQYF
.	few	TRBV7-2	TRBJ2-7	TGTGCCAGCAGCGTCAACCCGGGACAAGTCAGAAACGAGCAGTACTTC	CASSVNPGQVRNEQYF
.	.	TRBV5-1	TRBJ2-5	TGCGCCAGCAGCTTGGCGACAGCGCAAGAGACCCAGTACTTC	CASSLATAQETQYF
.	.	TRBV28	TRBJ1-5	TGTGCCAGCCGGCTGGGATATAGGGGAGGGGGAGGCAATCAGCCCCAGCATTTT	CASRLGYRGGGGNQPQHF
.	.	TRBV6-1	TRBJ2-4	TGTGCCAGCAGTGGCACAGGTTATCAAAACATTCAGTACTTC	CASSGTGYQNIQYF
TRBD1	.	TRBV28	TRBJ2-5	TGTGCCAGCAGTCCCCGACAGGGTTTGGGTTGGGAGACCCAGTACTTC	CASSPRQGLGWETQYF
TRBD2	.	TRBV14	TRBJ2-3	TGTGCCAGCAGCCAAGATCGGACTAGCGGGAGGGCCACAGATACGCAGTATTTT	CASSQDRTSGRATDTQYF
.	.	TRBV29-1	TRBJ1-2	TGCAGCGTTGAACGAACAGGACGATATGGCTACACCTTC	CSVERTGRYGYTF
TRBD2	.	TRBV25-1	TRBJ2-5	TGTGCCAGCAGCGCAGTTGGACTAGCGGGAGGGGGAGAGACCCAGTACTTC	CASSAVGLAGGGETQYF
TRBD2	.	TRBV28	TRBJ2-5	TGTGCCAGCAGTATTAGCGGGAGAGTAGAGACCCAGTACTTC	CASSISGRVETQYF
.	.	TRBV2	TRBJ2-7	TGTGCCAGCAGTCTAAGACAGGATGGGCCGTGGAGCTCCTACGAGCAGTACTTC	CASSLRQDGPWSSYEQYF
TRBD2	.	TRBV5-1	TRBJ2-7	TGCGCCAGCAGCTTCCAGGGTGCTAGCGGGCCTCAAGCCTACGAGCAGTACTTC	CASSFQGASGPQAYEQYF
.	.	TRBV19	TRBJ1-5	TGTGCCAGTAGTATCCTGACAGGAGCGGTTCGGCCCCAGCATTTT	CASSILTGAVRPQHF
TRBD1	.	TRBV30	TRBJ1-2	TGTGCCTGGTCCTCAGGGGGCTATGGCTACACCTTC	CAWSSGGYGYTF
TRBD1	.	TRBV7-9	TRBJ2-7	TGTGCCAGCAGCGGTAGACAGGGGGCCTACGAGCAGTACTTC	CASSGRQGAYEQYF
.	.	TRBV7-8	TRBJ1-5	TGTGCCAGCAGCAACCTGGGGCAGGGAATGGCCCAGCATTTT	CASSNLGQGMAQHF
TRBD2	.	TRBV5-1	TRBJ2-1	TGCGCCAGCAGCCGACTAGCGGGAGTCTTGTATGAGCAGTTCTTC	CASSRLAGVLYEQFF
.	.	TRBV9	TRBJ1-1	TGTGCCAGCAGCGGAGGGTGGGGTCGGGAAGCTTTCTTT	CASSGGWGREAFF
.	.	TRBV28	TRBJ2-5	TGTGCCAGCAGTTTTGTCGGGCAAGAGACCCAGTACTTC	CASSFVGQETQYF
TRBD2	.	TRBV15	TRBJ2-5	TGTGCCACCAGCAGAGATTCTAGCGGGAGAGGGGAGACCCAGTACTTC	CATSRDSSGRGETQYF
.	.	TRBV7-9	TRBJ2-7	TGTGCCAGCAGCACGGACCGACAGGACCCATACGAGCAGTACTTC	CASSTDRQDPYEQYF
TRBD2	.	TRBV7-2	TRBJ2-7	TGTGCCAGCAGCTTGGGGAGCGGGAGGGCCATCGAGCAGTACTTC	CASSLGSGRAIEQYF
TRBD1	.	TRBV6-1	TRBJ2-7	TGTGCCAGCAGTGAAGCGACGGGACAGTGGTACGAGCAGTACTTC	CASSEATGQWYEQYF
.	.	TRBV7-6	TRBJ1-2	TGTGCCAGCAGCTTAGAGGCAGGGCTTAACGGCTACACCTTC	CASSLEAGLNGYTF
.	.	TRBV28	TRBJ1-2	TGTGCCAGCAGCCAGGGCCAGACCCCTTATGGCTACACCTTC	CASSQGQTPYGYTF
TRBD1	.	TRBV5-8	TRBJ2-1	TGTGCCAGCAGCTGGACAGGGAGGCCCCCCAATGAGCAGTTCTTC	CASSWTGRPPNEQFF
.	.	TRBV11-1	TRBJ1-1	TGTGCCAGCAGCTTAGTCGGGGGGCTGATCGCTTTCTTT	CASSLVGGLIAFF
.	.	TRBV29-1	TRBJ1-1	TGCAGCGTTGAGGAGGGAGGGTTCAACACTGAAGCTTTCTTT	CSVEEGGFNTEAFF
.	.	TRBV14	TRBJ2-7	TGTGCCAGCAGCCAAGATTTCGAGGGAGCCTACGAGCAGTACTTC	CASSQDFEGAYEQYF
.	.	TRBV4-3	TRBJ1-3	TGCGCCAGCAGCCAAGACAGGGGCTACTCTGGAAACACCATATATTTT	CASSQDRGYSGNTIYF
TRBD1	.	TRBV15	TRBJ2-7	TGTGCCACCAGCAGAGTTGTAGGCGGACAGGGGGGTTTCTACGAGCAGTACTTC	CATSRVVGGQGGFYEQYF
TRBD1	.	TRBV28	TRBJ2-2	TGTGCCAGCAGTTCCACGGACAGGCGGGTCGGGGAGCTGTTTTTT	CASSSTDRRVGELFF
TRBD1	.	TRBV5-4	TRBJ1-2	TGTGCCAGCAGCTTGGGGACAGGGGGGCCCTATGGCTACACCTTC	CASSLGTGGPYGYTF
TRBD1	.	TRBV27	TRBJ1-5	TGTGCCAGCAGGGCCGAGGGGGCCTTGGATCAGCCCCAGCATTTT	CASRAEGALDQPQHF
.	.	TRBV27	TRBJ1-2	TGTGCCAGCAGTTTCGGTGGTGCAACTGGCTACACCTTC	CASSFGGATGYTF
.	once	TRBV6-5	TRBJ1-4	TGTGCCAGCAGCCGTAGCCTAGGACTTAATGAAAAACTGTTTTTT	CASSRSLGLNEKLFF
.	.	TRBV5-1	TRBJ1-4	TGCGCCAGCAGGAGGGATTTCGCGAGTGAAAAACTGTTTTTT	CASRRDFASEKLFF
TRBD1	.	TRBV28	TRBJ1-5	TGTGCCAGCAGTTTCTCGGGACAGGGGAATCAGCCCCAGCATTTT	CASSFSGQGNQPQHF
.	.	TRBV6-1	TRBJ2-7	TGTGCCAGCAGTGAAGCCGGGCAGGGTCGGGAGCAGTACTTC	CASSEAGQGREQYF
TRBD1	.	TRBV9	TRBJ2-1	TGTGCCAGCAGCGTAGAACCGGGACAGAAATACAATGAGCAGTTCTTC	CASSVEPGQKYNEQFF
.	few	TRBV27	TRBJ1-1	TGTGCCAGCTCTAAAGGGGGTATCACTGAAGCTTTCTTT	CASSKGGITEAFF
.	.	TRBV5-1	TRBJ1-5	TGCGCCAGCAGCTTGGGACAGGACCAGCCCCAGCATTTT	CASSLGQDQPQHF
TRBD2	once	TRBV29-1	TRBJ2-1	TGCAGCGTCGATCCGGGACTAGCGGGAGGTGGGGATGAGCAGTTCTTC	CSVDPGLAGGGDEQFF
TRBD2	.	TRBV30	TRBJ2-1	TGTGCCTGGGGCCCTAGCGGGAACTACAATGAGCAGTTCTTC	CAWGPSGNYNEQFF
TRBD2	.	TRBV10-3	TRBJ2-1	TGTGCCATCAGCCTATCTAGCGGGGGCTACAATGAGCAGTTCTTC	CAISLSSGGYNEQFF
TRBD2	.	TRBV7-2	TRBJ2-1	TGTGCCAGCAGCTTAGTCGGCACTAGCGGGAGCAATGAGCAGTTCTTC	CASSLVGTSGSNEQFF